One sample yielded the 21 T cell receptor beta chains listed below, sequenced in a study of T cells in Graves' hyperthyroidism and ophthalmopathy. Amplified TCR beta CDR3 regions came from RNA transcripts. First-round RT-PCR of the TCR CDR3 relied on the HTBI primer set. TCRdb re-called the multiplex PCR reads with MiXCR, one entry per CDR3 protein. The table records fewer than 400,000 distinct CDR3 sequences, 20% to 25% of them present only once. Sequencing input: blood. The receptor set was obtained from a man in his fifties or sixties with Graves' hyperthyroidism.

The CDR3 sequence is CASQQGADEQYF. The CDR3 nucleotides are TGTGCCAGCCAACAAGGGGCGGACGAGCAGTACTTC. The rearrangement links TRBV28 to TRBJ2-7; a possible D gene is TRBD1 (5 bases). The length of the CDR3 is 12 residues. Germline-derived CDR1 and CDR2 are MDHEN and SYDVKM. The V gene lost 8 bases and the J gene lost 5 bases, with 13 bases spanning the gap.

This clonotype has more than one count but fewer than ten. The chain combines TRBV12-3 or TRBV12-4 with TRBJ2-7, with 8 bases fitting TRBD1. The CDR3 has 16 residues. V lost 5 bases, J lost 0 bases, and 9 bases stayed unmatched. The CDR3 DNA is TGTGCCAGCAGTCCGCCCGGGACAGGCTTCTCCTACGAGCAGTACTTC. This codes for CASSPPGTGFSYEQYF.

This clonotype was observed a handful of times. CDR3 sequence reads: CASSPPQSAKLFF. The CDR3 bases are TGTGCCAGCAGCCCCCCCCAGTCGGCCAAACTGTTTTTT. This chain joins TRBV12-3 or TRBV12-4 and TRBJ1-4; no clear D gene. The CDR3 length is 13 residues. Trimming removed 6 bases at V and 11 bases at J, with 16 bases between.

The rearrangement links TRBV5-8 to TRBJ2-7, with a weak D call TRBD2 (6 bases). The V gene lost 1 base and the J gene lost 5 bases, with 13 bases spanning the gap. Germline-derived CDR1 and CDR2 are SGHTS and YDEGEE. CDR3 length: 14 amino acids. Here the CDR3 DNA reads TGTGCCAGCAGCTTGATGGCGGGAACTAACGAGCAGTACTTC. Protein product: CASSLMAGTNEQYF.

The chain links TRBV20-1 to TRBJ2-3, with 8 bases identical to TRBD2. V gave up 3 bases and J gave up 3 bases; unmatched junction bases: 11. The CDR3 is 16 residues long. The germline V gene encodes CDR1 DFQATT and CDR2 SNEGSKA (reference sequence). The CDR3 DNA is TGCAGTGCTAGGCGGGCTAGCGGGCGGGCGACAGATACGCAGTATTTT. It encodes CSARRASGRATDTQYF.

This sequence joins TRBV6-6 and TRBJ2-7; 8 bases are shared with TRBD1. After removal of 2 bases from V and 4 bases from J, the junction contained 4 bases not matched to a gene. This CDR3 region has 14 residues. Per germline, CDR1 MNHNY and CDR2 SVGAGI (reference sequence). The CDR3 loop is CASSYRDRPYEQYF. The CDR3 DNA sequence: TGTGCCAGCAGTTACCGGGACAGGCCTTACGAGCAGTACTTC.

This clonotype was counted a few times. The chain employs TRBV2 and TRBJ2-4; TRBD1 matches at 11 bases. Trimming cost V 11 bases and J 8 bases; bases outside gene matches: 5. Germline loops: CDR1 SNHLY, CDR2 FYNNEI. The CDR3 runs 12 residues. Here the CDR3 reads CASGQGVDIQYF. The CDR3 DNA sequence: TGTGCCTCGGGACAGGGGGTCGACATTCAGTACTTC.

This chain links TRBV6-1 with TRBJ2-1; 14 bases fit TRBD2. The junction had 9 bases not matched to a gene; V was cut back by 5 bases and J by 15 bases. Germline lookup yields CDR1 MNHNS and CDR2 SASEGT. This CDR3 contains 14 residues. Written as DNA, the CDR3 is TGTGCCAGCAGTCAGGGACTAGCGGGAGATCTACGGTTCTTC. Translation gives CASSQGLAGDLRFF.

As to this clonotype: A read error is possible here, since a much larger clone lies one base away. The V call is TRBV2, the J call TRBJ2-1; 12 bases line up with TRBD2. Germline CDR1 reads SNHLY; CDR2 reads FYNNEI. This CDR3 comprises 15 residues. The CDR3 DNA sequence: TGTGCCAGCAGGACCGGGACTAGCGGGTACAGTGAGCAGTTCTTC. It encodes CASRTGTSGYSEQFF.

This clonotype turned up a few times. This rearrangement joins TRBV6-1 to TRBJ2-7; D is perhaps TRBD1 (5 bases). In germline, CDR1 is MNHNS, CDR2 SASEGT. Trimming removed 6 bases at V and 5 bases at J, with 20 bases between. CDR3 length: 15 amino acids. The CDR3 protein is CASSPPRAGLNEQYF. In DNA, the CDR3 is TGTGCCAGCAGCCCTCCTAGGGCAGGGCTCAACGAGCAGTACTTC.

On this clonotype: This clone may be a read error of a much larger clone one base away. The conserved phenylalanine or tryptophan normally closing the CDR3 is absent here, so this likely arose from a read error. The J gene is TRBJ2-5, the V gene TRBV6-1; 10 positions match TRBD2. V shed 6 bases and J 3 bases; nucleotides not matched to a gene: 7. The germline gives CDR1 MNHNS, CDR2 SASEGT. The CDR3 extends over 15 amino acids. The CDR3 DNA sequence: TGTGCCAGCAGCAAAAGCGGGAGGGCCGAAGAGACCCAGTACTCC. Its protein is CASSKSGRAEETQYS.

In DNA form, the CDR3 reads TGCAGTGCTAGAATTAGGACTAGCGGGAGGGCCCACAATGTTGAGCAGTTCTTC. Translation gives CSARIRTSGRAHNVEQFF. J is TRBJ2-1 and V is TRBV20-1, with TRBD2 identical over 15 bases. The CDR3 covers 18 residues. V dropped 2 bases and J dropped 9; count of bases not matched to a gene: 14. The germline CDR1 and CDR2 sequences are DFQATT and SNEGSKA (reference sequence).

This clonotype was observed many times. V is TRBV12-3 or TRBV12-4 and J is TRBJ2-3; D gene unclear. The CDR3 extends over 13 amino acids. V was trimmed by 5 bases and J by 2 bases, leaving 8 bases between them. The CDR3 coding sequence is TGTGCCAGCAGTCGACAACACACAGATACGCAGTATTTT. The encoded protein is CASSRQHTDTQYF.

This clonotype was picked up many times. The V and J genes are TRBV12-3 or TRBV12-4 and TRBJ1-1; TRBD1 matches 7 bases. The V and J ends lost 7 bases and 4 bases, in that order; junction bases with no gene match: 6. This CDR3 is built from 13 residues. The CDR3 protein is CASTLRTGTEAFF. CDR3 sequence (DNA): TGTGCCAGCACTCTGAGGACAGGCACTGAAGCTTTCTTT.

The chain joins TRBV5-1 to TRBJ2-3; D possibly corresponds to TRBD2 (6 bases). The CDR3 sequence is 14 residues long. Between the trimmed V and J ends, which lost 5 bases and 1 base, there was a span of 11 bases. CDR1 SGHRS and CDR2 YFSETQ come from the germline V gene. Here the CDR3 reads CASRLTGGTDTQYF. As DNA, the CDR3 is TGCGCCAGCAGGTTGACGGGGGGCACAGATACGCAGTATTTT.

This clonotype occurred many times. The chain combines TRBV7-6 with TRBJ1-1; D might be TRBD1 (5 bases). Germline lookup yields CDR1 SGHVS and CDR2 FNYEAQ. Trimming removed 5 bases from V and 2 bases from J, with 12 bases in between. The CDR3 covers 14 residues. CDR3 protein: CASSVDSLNTEAFF. CDR3 DNA: TGTGCCAGCAGCGTAGACAGCTTAAACACTGAAGCTTTCTTT. The whole variable domain, remainder taken from reference TRBV7-6 and TRBJ1-1, is GAGVSQSPRYKVTKRGQDVALRCDPISGHVSLYWYRQALGQGPEFLTYFNYEAQQDKSGLPNDRFSAERPEGSISTLTIQRTEQRDSAMYRCASSVDSLNTEAFFGQGTRLTVV.

This clonotype was seen only a few times. The CDR3 nucleotides are TGCGCCAGCAGCACCGGGACAGGGGGCGAGGATACTGAAGCTTTCTTT. This gives the protein CASSTGTGGEDTEAFF. The chain uses TRBV10-1 and TRBJ1-1, with 12 bases that match TRBD1. This CDR3 is 16 amino acids long. V trimming: 6 bases; J trimming: 5 bases; junction bases outside the gene matches: 10. In germline, CDR1 is WNHNN, CDR2 SYGVQD (reference sequence).

The chain recombines TRBV10-3 with TRBJ2-7; D might be TRBD2 (5 bases). V was pared by 7 bases and J by 0 bases, with 10 bases between. In germline, CDR1 is ENHRY, CDR2 SYGVKD. CDR3 length: 13 residues. As DNA, the CDR3 is TGTGCCATCATAAGAGGGTCCTCCTACGAGCAGTACTTC. This sequence encodes CAIIRGSSYEQYF.

Many counts were recorded for this clonotype. V usage is TRBV24-1 and J usage is TRBJ1-2; weak D call: TRBD1 (6 bases). The length of the CDR3 is 16 residues. The V gene's germline CDR1 is KGHDR and CDR2 SFDVKD. The V and J ends lost 3 bases and 8 bases respectively, with 21 bases between them. CDR3 sequence: CATSDRPQGWARGYTF. The CDR3 DNA sequence: TGTGCCACCAGTGATCGTCCTCAGGGGTGGGCGCGAGGCTACACCTTC.

This clonotype was seen more than once but under ten times. The rearrangement links TRBV12-3 or TRBV12-4 to TRBJ2-1; TRBD2 matches 8 bases. V was clipped by 2 bases and J by 7 bases; unmatched bases: 7. The CDR3 sequence is 15 residues long. CDR3: CASSLLREAINEQFF. For the CDR3, the DNA is TGTGCCAGCAGTTTATTGCGGGAGGCGATAAATGAGCAGTTCTTC.

Comment on this clonotype: One end of the junction is discordant with germline, which a read error may explain. The chain employs TRBV7-7 and TRBJ2-2, with a tentative D call TRBD1 (5 bases). The CDR3 totals 11 residues. The germline V gene encodes CDR1 SSHAT and CDR2 FNYEAQ (reference sequence). CDR3 in DNA: TGTGCTAGCAGCAAGGGGGGGGAGCTGTTTTTT. Its translation: CASSKGGELFF.